The next 23 T cell receptor beta chains were all read from a single sample in a study of T-cell reconstitution after alpha-beta-depleted transplantation in children. Unique molecular identifiers were incorporated when the TCRbeta library was constructed. TCRdb itself ran the PCR reads through MiXCR, one entry per CDR3 protein. The sample has about a million distinct CDR3 sequences, about 31% seen once. The input for sequencing was PBMCs, mostly from graft donor cells, taken 360 days after TCRalphabeta/CD19-depleted stem cell transplant. The receptors originated from a boy under two years old who had a stem cell transplant for SCID, so the T cells may come from the graft donor.

This chain joins TRBV12-3 or TRBV12-4 and TRBJ2-3, with D possibly being TRBD2 (7 bases). This CDR3 region has 17 residues. Trimming stripped 6 bases from V and 1 base from J, with 20 bases between. In nucleotides, the CDR3 is TGTGCCAGCAGCCGTGACAAGCAGGGGAGGGGCACAGATACGCAGTATTTT. Protein: CASSRDKQGRGTDTQYF.

The chain has TRBV20-1 and TRBJ1-1; D uncertain. The CDR3 consists of 17 residues. V lost 6 bases to trimming and J lost 1 base, with 24 bases between them. Germline V lookup: CDR1 DFQATT, CDR2 SNEGSKA (reference sequence). CDR3: CSASRHRAGSQNTEAFF. CDR3 nucleotides: TGCAGTGCGTCCCGGCATAGGGCCGGATCGCAGAACACTGAAGCTTTCTTT.

V is TRBV28 and J is TRBJ1-4; no definite D call. The CDR3 runs 12 residues. Germline V lookup: CDR1 MDHEN, CDR2 SYDVKM. The V end was cut by 8 bases, the J end by 3 bases, with 7 bases between. CDR3: CASRQSNEKLFF. CDR3 bases: TGTGCCAGCCGGCAGTCTAATGAAAAACTGTTTTTT.

This clonotype was seen a handful of times. This rearrangement joins TRBV20-1 to TRBJ2-5; D not certain. The CDR3 contains 12 residues. The V gene lost 3 bases and the J gene lost 1 base, with 6 bases spanning the gap. Germline-derived CDR1 and CDR2 are DFQATT and SNEGSKA (reference sequence). This CDR3 reads CSASGVQETQYF. The CDR3 DNA follows: TGCAGTGCTAGCGGAGTCCAAGAGACCCAGTACTTC.

V and J are TRBV5-6 and TRBJ2-5, with D tentatively TRBD2 (6 bases). The CDR3 extends over 15 amino acids. Germline V CDR1 and CDR2: SGHDT, YYEEEE. With 0 bases removed from V and 2 bases from J, the gap between germline ends came to 11 bases. The CDR3 sequence: CASSLVLARQETQYF. DNA of the CDR3: TGTGCCAGCAGCTTGGTTCTAGCGCGACAAGAGACCCAGTACTTC.

This clonotype has only a few counts. CDR3 region: CSASGLAASYEQYF. CDR3 sequence (DNA): TGCAGTGCTAGTGGGCTAGCGGCCTCCTACGAGCAGTACTTC. The V and J genes are TRBV20-1 and TRBJ2-7; 7 nucleotides align to TRBD2. The CDR3 loop spans 14 amino acids. V trimming: 3 bases; J trimming: 0 bases; junction bases outside the gene matches: 5. The germline CDR1 and CDR2 sequences are DFQATT and SNEGSKA (reference sequence).

This clonotype was counted a few times. The chain is built from TRBV4-3 and TRBJ2-5; 9 bases agree with TRBD2. This CDR3 is 15 amino acids long. In germline, CDR1 is LGHNA, CDR2 YSLEER. Germline trimming cut 4 bases from V and 5 bases from J; bases unmatched to any gene: 8. The CDR3 region has the DNA TGCGCCAGCAGCCCATCAACTAGCGGGTGGGAGACCCAGTACTTC. This gives the protein CASSPSTSGWETQYF.

Details on this clonotype: One end of the junction is discordant with germline, which a read error may explain. The rearrangement links TRBV16 to TRBJ2-5; D is unclear. The CDR3 contains 14 residues. The germline V gene encodes CDR1 KGHSY and CDR2 FQNENV. The CDR3 here is CASSQYAHQETRYF. CDR3 DNA sequence: TGTGCCAGCAGCCAATACGCACATCAAGAGACCCGGTACTTC.

J is TRBJ2-7 and V is TRBV5-1, with no clear D. The CDR3 length is 13 residues. V was pared by 0 bases and J by 6 bases, with 10 bases between. Germline lookup yields CDR1 SGHRS and CDR2 YFSETQ. DNA of the CDR3: TGCGCCAGCAGCTTGGACTTTGGGTTCGAGCAGTACTTC. Residues: CASSLDFGFEQYF.

The chain couples TRBV5-1 to TRBJ2-2, with a tentative D call TRBD1 (5 bases). The CDR3 extends over 16 amino acids. The V end lost 2 bases, the J end lost 9 bases, and 20 bases lay between the germline ends. CDR1 and CDR2 (germline): SGHRS, YFSETQ. For the CDR3, the DNA is TGCGCCAGCAGCTTCCGCAGGAAGGGGCAATTCAGGGAGCTGTTTTTT. Translation: CASSFRRKGQFRELFF.

The rearrangement joins TRBV5-6 to TRBJ2-1; D may correspond to TRBD1 or TRBD2 (6 bases each). This CDR3 has 14 amino acids. Germline assignment: CDR1 SGHDT and CDR2 YYEEEE. V lost 2 bases and J 5 bases, leaving 11 bases between the germline ends. Here the CDR3 DNA reads TGTGCCAGCAGCTTTGGGGGGCGGGACAATGAGCAGTTCTTC. Translated, it gives CASSFGGRDNEQFF.

This rearrangement joins TRBV5-1 to TRBJ2-7, with D possibly TRBD1 on 6 matching bases. V was clipped by 2 bases and J by 2 bases, with 14 bases between them. CDR3 size: 15 residues. Germline V gene lookup returns CDR1 SGHRS and CDR2 YFSETQ. The CDR3 region has the DNA TGCGCCAGCAGCTTCGGACAGTTACCACCCTACGAGCAGTACTTC. As protein: CASSFGQLPPYEQYF.

The table lists this clonotype with a few counts. The chain combines TRBV10-3 with TRBJ2-1; D possibly corresponds to TRBD1 (6 bases). Germline loops: CDR1 ENHRY, CDR2 SYGVKD. The CDR3 spans 15 residues. The ends were cut back, 2 bases at V and 2 bases at J, with 10 bases in the middle. The CDR3 loop reads CAISEGGTAYNEQFF. The CDR3 nucleotides read TGTGCCATCAGTGAGGGGGGCACTGCCTACAATGAGCAGTTCTTC.

This sequence joins TRBV6-5 and TRBJ2-1, with a weak D call TRBD1 (5 bases). Germline lookup yields CDR1 MNHEY and CDR2 SVGAGI. V lost 3 bases and J lost 0, with 12 bases in between. CDR3 size: 16 residues. This CDR3 is CASSYHGQSSYNEQFF. The DNA for the CDR3 is TGTGCCAGCAGTTATCACGGACAAAGCTCCTACAATGAGCAGTTCTTC.

The chain links TRBV4-1 to TRBJ2-3, with a tentative D call TRBD2 (6 bases). V shed 1 base and J shed 5 bases, with 13 bases lying between them. Germline V gene data show CDR1 as MGHRA and CDR2 as YSYEKL. The CDR3 consists of 15 residues. CDR3 nucleotide sequence: TGCGCCAGCAGCCAAGCGGGGCTAGCGTTAGATACGCAGTATTTT. Amino acid sequence: CASSQAGLALDTQYF.

This clonotype was counted only a few times. The genes are TRBV5-1 and TRBJ2-7, with 8 bases fitting TRBD1. This CDR3 is 17 amino acids long. The germline V gene encodes CDR1 SGHRS and CDR2 YFSETQ. V gave up 0 bases and J gave up 4 bases; unmatched junction bases: 12. Written as DNA, the CDR3 is TGCGCCAGCAGCTTGGAACAGGGGGACGGGATAAGTTACGAGCAGTACTTC. It codes for CASSLEQGDGISYEQYF.

This clonotype was found many times. The chain combines TRBV5-5 with TRBJ2-1; D perhaps matches TRBD1 (6 bases). The V gene's germline CDR1 is SGHKS and CDR2 YYEKEE (reference sequence). The length of the CDR3 is 15 residues. V was trimmed by 0 bases and J by 2 bases, leaving 9 bases between them. The CDR3 reads CASSLAHRAYNEQFF. CDR3 nucleotides: TGTGCCAGCAGCTTGGCCCACAGGGCCTACAATGAGCAGTTCTTC.

This clonotype has just a few counts. The genes are TRBV11-2 and TRBJ2-6; 9 positions match TRBD1. The ends lost 1 base at V and 0 bases at J; junction bases unmatched: 7. The germline V gene has CDR1 SGHAT and CDR2 FQNNGV. This CDR3 is built from 19 residues. The CDR3, as DNA: TGTGCCAGCAGCTTAGGGACAGGGGTTTTTTCCTCTGGGGCCAACGTCCTGACTTTC. Amino acid sequence: CASSLGTGVFSSGANVLTF.

This chain joins TRBV5-1 and TRBJ2-2; possibly TRBD2 for D (5 bases). This CDR3 spans 16 amino acids. Germline CDR1 is SGHRS and CDR2 is YFSETQ. Deletions cut 0 bases from V and 4 bases from J, with 13 bases between. CDR3 residues: CASSLGSSGTTGELFF. The CDR3 region has the DNA TGCGCCAGCAGCTTGGGATCCAGCGGAACCACCGGGGAGCTGTTTTTT.

This sequence joins TRBV25-1 and TRBJ2-5; a weak D match, TRBD1 (5 bases). Trimming took 8 bases from V and 2 from J, leaving 15 bases between them. There are 14 residues in the CDR3. The V gene's germline CDR1 is MGHDK and CDR2 SYGVNS. CDR3 bases: TGTGCCAGCGCAAAGGACACCTCTCAAGAGACCCAGTACTTC. It codes for CASAKDTSQETQYF. Together with reference TRBV25-1 and TRBJ2-5, the CDR3 gives the full variable domain: EADIYQTPRYLVIGTGKKITLECSQTMGHDKMYWYQQDPGMELHLIHYSYGVNSTEKGDLSSESTVSRIRTEHFPLTLESARPSHTSQYLCASAKDTSQETQYFGPGTRLLVL.

The rearrangement links TRBV7-2 to TRBJ1-4, with D perhaps TRBD1 (5 bases). In germline, CDR1 is SGHTA, CDR2 FQGNSA. This CDR3 contains 14 residues. V lost 6 bases to trimming and J lost 3 bases, with 11 bases between them. The CDR3 is CASSTRASNEKLFF. CDR3 DNA sequence: TGTGCCAGCAGTACCAGGGCTTCTAATGAAAAACTGTTTTTT.

The rearrangement links TRBV3-1 to TRBJ2-1; 8 nucleotides agree with TRBD2. V lost 0 bases, J lost 8 bases, and 6 bases stayed unmatched. The CDR3 totals 15 residues. CDR1 is LGHDT, CDR2 YNNKEL, per germline (reference sequence). CDR3 in amino acids: CASSQESGGRDEQFF. The CDR3 DNA is TGTGCCAGCAGCCAAGAAAGCGGGGGACGGGATGAGCAGTTCTTC.

The J gene is TRBJ2-3, the V gene TRBV11-2, with a weak D call TRBD2 (5 bases). CDR3 length: 15 amino acids. The germline gives CDR1 SGHAT, CDR2 FQNNGV. V lost 5 bases, J lost 2 bases, and 14 bases lay in between. The CDR3 spells CASSRSVRDTDTQYF. DNA for the CDR3: TGTGCCAGCAGCCGTTCAGTACGGGACACAGATACGCAGTATTTT.